This T cell receptor (delta chain) was profiled in a study of gamma-delta T cells after stem cell transplantation. TCRdb called clones anew from the RT-PCR reads with CATT. The sample lists over 650 delta-chain clones, roughly three fifths occurring once. Losses at the gene ends were 3 bases for V and 4 bases for J; bases not matched to a gene: 20. CDR1 is TVYSNPD and CDR2 is GDNSRS in the germline V gene (reference sequence). This CDR3 has 19 amino acids. This chain joins TRDV3 and TRDJ1; 13 bases agree with TRDD3. The sequenced sample consisted of gamma-delta T cells. The receptor was isolated from a human donor. It is not recorded whose cells these are; they may come from a transplant donor. CDR3 sequence (DNA): TGTGCCTTCGGCCTTCCGGTGGACTGGGGGATACGGGAGGACGATAAACTCATCTTT. This gives the protein CAFGLPVDWGIREDDKLIF.